The 4 T cell receptor beta chains listed next were all sequenced from one sample in a study of blood T cell repertoires in COVID-19. Sequencing was performed with immunoSEQ multiplex PCR; in TCRdb, only in-frame clones are kept and a portion is missing. The sample holds roughly 80,000 clones; 77% are singletons and the top ten take about 9.9%. Sequenced material: peripheral blood. The receptors here all came from a human donor in a cohort sampled during active COVID-19.

The chain employs TRBV6-2 or TRBV6-3 and TRBJ2-6; TRBD2 might be the D (5 bases). The CDR3 has 16 amino acids. Trimming took 2 bases from V and 4 from J, leaving 12 bases between them. Germline V gives CDR1 MNHEY, CDR2 SVGEGT. CDR3 sequence: CASSYTTGSGANVLTF. CDR3 coding DNA: TGTGCCAGCAGTTACACCACGGGATCCGGGGCCAACGTCCTGACTTTC.

The gene calls are TRBV9 and TRBJ2-3; 12 nucleotides align to TRBD2. The CDR3 consists of 15 residues. The germline CDR1 and CDR2 sequences are SGDLS and YYNGEE. Trimming took 3 bases from V and 8 from J; bases not matched to a gene: 7. The CDR3 nucleotides read TGTGCCAGCAGCGAACTAGCGGGGGGTTTTCGTACGCAGTATTTT. It translates to CASSELAGGFRTQYF.

This chain uses TRBV5-6 with TRBJ2-6; possible D gene TRBD2, 7 bases. The CDR3 spans 16 residues. Germline V CDR1 and CDR2: SGHDT, YYEEEE. V was clipped by 6 bases and J by 0 bases, with 13 bases between them. CDR3 amino acids: CASIRGASSGANVLTF. The CDR3 DNA follows: TGTGCCAGCATTCGGGGGGCTAGCTCTGGGGCCAACGTCCTGACTTTC.

This clone has a single count. The chain combines TRBV29-1 with TRBJ1-4; tentatively, D is TRBD1 (5 bases). The V and J ends lost 2 bases and 8 bases respectively, with 15 bases between them. This CDR3 is 14 amino acids long. Germline assignment: CDR1 SQVTM and CDR2 ANQGSEA. The CDR3, as DNA: TGCAGCGTTGAACTCCCAGGGAAGGGGGAAAAACTGTTTTTT. This gives the protein CSVELPGKGEKLFF. Looking up the rest from reference TRBV29-1 and TRBJ1-4 gives the full variable domain: SAVISQKPSRDICQRGTSLTIQCQVDSQVTMMFWYRQQPGQSLTLIATANQGSEATYESGFVIDKFPISRPNLTFSTLTVSNMSPEDSSIYLCSVELPGKGEKLFFGSGTQLSVL.